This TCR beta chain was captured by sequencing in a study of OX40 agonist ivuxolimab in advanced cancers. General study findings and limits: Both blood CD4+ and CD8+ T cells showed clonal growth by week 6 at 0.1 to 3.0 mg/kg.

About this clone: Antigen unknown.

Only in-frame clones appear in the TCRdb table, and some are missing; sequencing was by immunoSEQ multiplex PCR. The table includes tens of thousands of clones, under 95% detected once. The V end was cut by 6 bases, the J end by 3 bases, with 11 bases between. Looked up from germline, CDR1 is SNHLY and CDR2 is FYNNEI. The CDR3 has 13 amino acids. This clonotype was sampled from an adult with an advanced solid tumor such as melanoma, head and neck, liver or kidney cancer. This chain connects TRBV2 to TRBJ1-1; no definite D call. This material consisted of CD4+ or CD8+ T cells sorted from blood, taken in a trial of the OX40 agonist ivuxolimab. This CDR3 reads CASSSREDTEAFF. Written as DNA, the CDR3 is TGTGCCAGCAGCTCGCGGGAAGACACTGAAGCTTTCTTT.